This TCR beta chain was observed in a study of molecular identifiers for immune sequencing clone quantification. Looking at the study overall: The replicates split RNA from around 18,000 or 91,000 naive CD8 cells five ways and sequenced four.

The study's findings and limits: Naive cells had under 1% of molecules in clones above 20 RNA copies, effectors over 98%.

Sorted naive CD8 T cells were those defined as CD8+CD4-CCR7+CD45RA+. TCRdb redid the calling of the PCR reads with MiXCR, one entry per CDR3 protein. The sample comprises approximately 670,000 distinct CDR3 sequences, 15% to 20% of which are singletons, and 0.75% to 0.95% rests with the top ten. This clonotype was detected ten times or more. Its antigen is still unknown. V dropped 2 bases and J dropped 5 bases, with 22 bases sitting between them. This CDR3 spans 17 amino acids. Germline V lookup: CDR1 MDHEN, CDR2 SYDVKM. The chain combines TRBV28 with TRBJ2-7; TRBD2 might be the D (5 bases). The receptor was isolated from a human donor in good health. Some libraries in this study had Jurkat cell RNA spiked in. Specimen: naive CD8+ T cells from blood, with Jurkat cell RNA spiked in. Documented subset: FACS-sorted CD8+CD4-CCR7+CD45RA+ naive T cells. The CDR3 DNA reads TGTGCCAGCAGTTTACCCCCAGGTGAGGGATTGGTCCACGAGCAGTACTTC. Translating gives CASSLPPGEGLVHEQYF.